Listed below are T cell receptor beta chains from one sample, sequenced in a study of cytotoxic CD8 clonotypes in ibrutinib-treated CLL. Generated by immunoSEQ multiplex PCR, the TCRdb table keeps only in-frame clones and is missing some. The sample contains more than 9,000 clones, roughly 60% of which appear only once. The source material was PBMCs, sampled before ibrutinib treatment. The receptors were gathered from a human donor with chronic lymphocytic leukemia. Each CDR3 is given with its conserved first and last residue. The order of the fields is V gene, D gene, clone size, J gene, CDR3 protein, CDR3 DNA. A D gene is named only where the DNA matches it firmly. Size tells how often a clone was seen (once, few, many) or the class of an expanded clone, and some rows leave it out.

v_gene: TRBV25-1; d_gene: -; abundance: few; j_gene: TRBJ2-2; CDR3aa: CASAAKGETGELFF; CDR3nt: TGTGCCAGTGCCGCGAAAGGGGAAACCGGGGAGCTGTTTTTT
v_gene: TRBV6-1; d_gene: -; abundance: -; j_gene: TRBJ2-7; CDR3aa: CASSVGWQGPYEQYF; CDR3nt: TGTGCCAGCAGTGTAGGTTGGCAGGGGCCCTACGAGCAGTACTTC
v_gene: TRBV27; d_gene: -; abundance: few; j_gene: TRBJ1-3; CDR3aa: CASSLRQPSGNTIYF; CDR3nt: TGTGCCAGCAGTTTACGGCAGCCCTCTGGAAACACCATATATTTT
v_gene: TRBV7-2; d_gene: -; abundance: few; j_gene: TRBJ2-7; CDR3aa: CASSLPAGPLYEQYF; CDR3nt: TGTGCCAGCAGCTTACCGGCCGGGCCACTCTACGAGCAGTACTTC
v_gene: TRBV6-1; d_gene: TRBD1; abundance: few; j_gene: TRBJ2-2; CDR3aa: CASSTQQGGPGELFF; CDR3nt: TGTGCCAGCAGTACCCAACAGGGGGGTCCCGGGGAGCTGTTTTTT
v_gene: TRBV2; d_gene: -; abundance: -; j_gene: TRBJ1-6; CDR3aa: CASSGSYSPLHF; CDR3nt: TGTGCCAGCAGCGGCTCTTATTCACCCCTCCACTTT
v_gene: TRBV2; d_gene: -; abundance: few; j_gene: TRBJ2-7; CDR3aa: CASSERSGGGPWEQYF; CDR3nt: TGTGCCAGCAGTGAAAGGAGTGGCGGGGGCCCATGGGAGCAGTACTTC
v_gene: TRBV4-1; d_gene: -; abundance: -; j_gene: TRBJ1-3; CDR3aa: CASSQVVQFSGNTIYF; CDR3nt: TGCGCCAGCAGCCAAGTAGTTCAGTTCTCTGGAAACACCATATATTTT
v_gene: TRBV5-5; d_gene: TRBD1; abundance: -; j_gene: TRBJ2-7; CDR3aa: CASSPQGSGSYEQYF; CDR3nt: TGTGCCAGCAGCCCACAGGGGTCCGGCTCCTACGAGCAGTACTTC
v_gene: TRBV5-1; d_gene: -; abundance: few; j_gene: TRBJ1-6; CDR3aa: CASSLYGFGSPLHF; CDR3nt: TGCGCCAGCAGCTTGTATGGGTTCGGTTCACCCCTCCACTTT
v_gene: TRBV11-3; d_gene: -; abundance: once; j_gene: TRBJ1-3; CDR3aa: CASSQSAGLSGNTIYF; CDR3nt: TGTGCCAGCAGCCAGTCCGCGGGGCTCTCTGGAAACACCATATATTTT
v_gene: TRBV19; d_gene: TRBD2; abundance: -; j_gene: TRBJ2-1; CDR3aa: CASSIGPGGPYNEQFF; CDR3nt: TGTGCCAGTAGTATAGGTCCGGGGGGGCCCTACAATGAGCAGTTCTTC
v_gene: TRBV4-3; d_gene: -; abundance: once; j_gene: TRBJ2-3; CDR3aa: CASSQGFGGTDTQYF; CDR3nt: TGCGCCAGCAGCCAAGGATTCGGCGGCACAGATACGCAGTATTTT
v_gene: TRBV11-2; d_gene: TRBD2; abundance: -; j_gene: TRBJ2-7; CDR3aa: CASSPSPGGSYEQYF; CDR3nt: TGTGCCAGCAGCCCCTCGCCGGGGGGCTCCTACGAGCAGTACTTC
v_gene: TRBV7-8; d_gene: TRBD2; abundance: -; j_gene: TRBJ2-5; CDR3aa: CASSLRGRAGGLETQYF; CDR3nt: TGTGCCAGCAGCCTCCGGGGGCGGGCGGGGGGTTTGGAGACCCAGTACTTC
v_gene: TRBV27; d_gene: -; abundance: -; j_gene: TRBJ1-1; CDR3aa: CASSRDTMNTEAFF; CDR3nt: TGTGCCAGCAGCCGGGACACAATGAACACTGAAGCTTTCTTT